The 13 T cell receptor beta chains listed next were all sequenced from one sample in a study of CD8 T cells in ankylosing spondylitis. General observations from the study: It appeared that ankylosing spondylitis blood was characterized by a TCR beta motif of several highly homologous variants.

For these receptors, no antigen is known. MiXCR, applied by TCRdb to the 5' RACE reads, yields one record per CDR3 protein. The sample holds a few hundred thousand distinct CDR3 sequences; about 22% are singletons and the top ten take roughly 16%. Sequencing used blood, either unsorted or a sorted T cell fraction (not recorded which). These receptor sequences come from a male donor with ankylosing spondylitis.

In this sample, this clonotype turned up a few times. The CDR3: CSVEGTSGNDEQYF. The CDR3 DNA follows: TGCAGCGTTGAGGGGACTAGCGGAAACGACGAGCAGTACTTC. The rearrangement joins TRBV29-1 to TRBJ2-7, with 11 nucleotides matching TRBD2. Germline CDR1 is SQVTM and CDR2 is ANQGSEA. J lost 5 bases, V lost 3 bases, and 6 bases had no gene match. The CDR3 totals 14 residues.

The chain joins TRBV12-3 or TRBV12-4 to TRBJ2-2, with D perhaps TRBD2 (6 bases). This CDR3 is built from 15 residues. Trimming shortened V by 0 bases and J by 5 bases, and 10 bases separated the two germline ends. CDR3 nucleotide sequence: TGTGCCAGCAGTTTAGCGGGAGGAGTTACCGGGGAGCTGTTTTTT. Translation: CASSLAGGVTGELFF.

V is TRBV19 and J is TRBJ1-2; a possible D gene is TRBD1 (5 bases). The germline V gene encodes CDR1 LNHDA and CDR2 SQIVND (reference sequence). V was trimmed by 7 bases and J by 4 bases, leaving 13 bases between them. This CDR3 region has 13 residues. The CDR3 spells CASKGQGSYGYTF. CDR3 nucleotides: TGTGCCAGTAAGGGGCAGGGAAGCTATGGCTACACCTTC.

The genes are TRBV9 and TRBJ2-3; TRBD2 might be the D (6 bases). V was cut by 3 bases and J by 2 bases, with 16 bases left in between. Germline values: CDR1 SGDLS, CDR2 YYNGEE. The CDR3 sequence is 16 residues long. The CDR3 region has the DNA TGTGCCAGCAGCGCCCGACGGGAGCCGAACACAGATACGCAGTATTTT. Protein: CASSARREPNTDTQYF.

Many counts were recorded for this clonotype. The CDR3 nucleotides read TGTGCCACCAGCAGAGGGGGGGCTACCAACCAGCAGTTCTTC. Residues: CATSRGGATNQQFF. The V gene is TRBV15, the J gene TRBJ2-1; D assignment may be TRBD1 or TRBD2 (6 bases each). Between the trimmed V and J ends, which lost 1 base and 11 bases, there was a span of 15 bases. Germline lookup yields CDR1 LNHNV and CDR2 YYDKDF (reference sequence). The CDR3 runs to 14 residues. Variable domain in full (rest from reference TRBV15 and TRBJ2-1): DAMVIQNPRYQVTQFGKPVTLSCSQTLNHNVMYWYQQKSSQAPKLLFHYYDKDFNNEADTPDNFQSRRPNTSFCFLDIRSPGLGDTAMYLCATSRGGATNQQFFGPGTRLTVL.

Of note for this clonotype: A junction end diverges from the germline sequence, so it may reflect a read error. The chain links TRBV7-2 to TRBJ2-1; TRBD2 agrees at 14 bases. The CDR3 is 13 residues long. The germline CDR1 and CDR2 sequences are SGHTA and FQGNSA. CDR3 protein: CASSQGLAGVSIF. The CDR3, as DNA: TGTGCCAGCAGCCAGGGACTAGCGGGAGTTTCGATCTTC.

This clonotype has more than one count but fewer than ten. This rearrangement joins TRBV7-3 to TRBJ2-1; D is possibly TRBD2 (5 bases). The germline V gene encodes CDR1 SGHTA and CDR2 FQGTGA. With 0 bases removed from V and 7 bases from J, the gap between germline ends came to 19 bases. The CDR3 covers 17 residues. This CDR3 reads CASSLTRAPSAPNEQFF. For the CDR3, the DNA is TGTGCCAGCAGCTTAACGAGGGCTCCCTCCGCCCCGAATGAGCAGTTCTTC.

The chain joins TRBV24-1 to TRBJ1-1; perhaps TRBD1 as D (6 bases). CDR3 length: 16 residues. V gave up 2 bases and J gave up 5 bases, with 17 bases separating them. Looked up from germline, CDR1 is KGHDR and CDR2 is SFDVKD. The CDR3 loop is CATSDSGLGGDTEAFF. CDR3 nucleotides: TGTGCCACCAGTGATTCTGGGTTAGGGGGAGATACTGAAGCTTTCTTT.

In regard to this clonotype: A read error may produce the germline difference seen at one junction end. The genes are TRBV5-1 and TRBJ2-1; 8 bases line up with TRBD2. CDR1 and CDR2 from the germline V gene are SGHRS and YFSETQ. There are 15 residues in the CDR3. In DNA form, the CDR3 reads TGCGCCACCAGCGGTGGGACTAGTTCCTACAATGAGCAGTTCTTC. Its protein is CATSGGTSSYNEQFF. Full variable domain (missing parts from reference TRBV5-1 and TRBJ2-1): KAGVTQTPRYLIKTRGQQVTLSCSPISGHRSVSWYQQTPGQGLQFLFEYFSETQRNKGNFPGRFSGRQFSNSRSEMNVSTLELGDSALYLCATSGGTSSYNEQFFGPGTRLTVL.

The chain is built from TRBV5-1 and TRBJ1-1; D is uncertain. Germline lookup yields CDR1 SGHRS and CDR2 YFSETQ. This CDR3 region has 13 residues. Trimming shortened V by 4 bases and J by 3 bases, and 10 bases separated the two germline ends. The CDR3 DNA reads TGCGCCAGCAGCAAGGTCACAGACACTGAAGCTTTCTTT. Amino acids: CASSKVTDTEAFF.

This clonotype was picked up a small number of times. The CDR3 here is CASSSYGTSGTYEQYF. The CDR3 DNA sequence: TGTGCCAGCAGCTCATACGGGACTAGCGGAACCTACGAGCAGTACTTC. V gene TRBV13 combines with J gene TRBJ2-7; TRBD2 aligns across 11 bases. The CDR3 runs to 16 residues. Trimming took 4 bases from V and 2 from J; bases not matched to a gene: 7. CDR1 and CDR2 from the germline V gene are PRHDT and FYEKMQ (reference sequence).

This sequence joins TRBV5-6 and TRBJ1-5; 9 bases map to TRBD1. Germline V gene data show CDR1 as SGHDT and CDR2 as YYEEEE. The CDR3 consists of 13 residues. V gave up 4 bases and J gave up 7 bases; unmatched junction bases: 3. CDR3 sequence: CASSRDRVQPQHF. CDR3 bases: TGTGCCAGCAGCCGGGACAGGGTCCAGCCCCAGCATTTT.

This clonotype was counted a few times. This chain joins TRBV28 and TRBJ2-1; D could derive from TRBD1 or TRBD2 (5 bases each). The CDR3 loop spans 13 amino acids. Trimming cost V 3 bases and J 9 bases, with 12 bases left between them. The V gene's germline CDR1 is MDHEN and CDR2 SYDVKM. This CDR3 is CASSLTWGSEQFF. CDR3 nucleotide sequence: TGTGCCAGCAGTTTGACCTGGGGGAGTGAGCAGTTCTTC.